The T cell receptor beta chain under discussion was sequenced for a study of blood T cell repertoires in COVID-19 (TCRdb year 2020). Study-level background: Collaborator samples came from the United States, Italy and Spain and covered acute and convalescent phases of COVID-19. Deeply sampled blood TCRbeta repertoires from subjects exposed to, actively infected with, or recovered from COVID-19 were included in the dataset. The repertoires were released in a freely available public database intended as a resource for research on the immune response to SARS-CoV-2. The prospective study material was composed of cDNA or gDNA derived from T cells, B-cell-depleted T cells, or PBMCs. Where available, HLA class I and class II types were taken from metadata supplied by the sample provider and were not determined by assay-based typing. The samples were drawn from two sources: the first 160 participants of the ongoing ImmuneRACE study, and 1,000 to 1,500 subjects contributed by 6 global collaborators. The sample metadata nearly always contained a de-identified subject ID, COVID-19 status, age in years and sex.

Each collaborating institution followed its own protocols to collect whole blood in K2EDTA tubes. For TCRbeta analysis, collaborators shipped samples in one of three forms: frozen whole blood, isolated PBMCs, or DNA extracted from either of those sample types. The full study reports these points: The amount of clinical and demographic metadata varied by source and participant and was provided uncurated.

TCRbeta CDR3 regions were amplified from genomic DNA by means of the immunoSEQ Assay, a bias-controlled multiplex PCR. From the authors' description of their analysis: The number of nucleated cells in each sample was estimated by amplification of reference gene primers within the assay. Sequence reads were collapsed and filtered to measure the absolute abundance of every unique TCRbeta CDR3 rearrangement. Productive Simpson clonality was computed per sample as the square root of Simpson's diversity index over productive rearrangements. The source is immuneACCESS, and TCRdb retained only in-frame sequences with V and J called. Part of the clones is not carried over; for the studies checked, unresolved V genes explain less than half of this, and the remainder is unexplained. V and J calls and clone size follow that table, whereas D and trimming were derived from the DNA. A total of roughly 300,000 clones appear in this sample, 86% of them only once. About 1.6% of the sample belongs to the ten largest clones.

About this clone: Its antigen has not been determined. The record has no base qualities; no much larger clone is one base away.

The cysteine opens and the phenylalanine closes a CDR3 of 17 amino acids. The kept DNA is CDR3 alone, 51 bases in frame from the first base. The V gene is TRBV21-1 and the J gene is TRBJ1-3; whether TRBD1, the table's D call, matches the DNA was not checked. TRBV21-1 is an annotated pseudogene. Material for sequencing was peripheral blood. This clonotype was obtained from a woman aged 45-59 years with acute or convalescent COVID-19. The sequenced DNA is TGTGCCAGCAGCAAGAGCCACAGGGGCTACTCTGGAAACACCATATATTTT. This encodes CASSKSHRGYSGNTIYF.